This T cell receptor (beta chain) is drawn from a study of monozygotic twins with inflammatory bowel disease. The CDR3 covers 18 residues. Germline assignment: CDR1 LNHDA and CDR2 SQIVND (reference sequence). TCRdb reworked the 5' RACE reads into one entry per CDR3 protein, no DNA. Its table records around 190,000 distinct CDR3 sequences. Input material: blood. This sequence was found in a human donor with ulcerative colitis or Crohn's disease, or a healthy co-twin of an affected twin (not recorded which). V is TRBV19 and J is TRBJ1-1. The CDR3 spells CASSITIRRGSENTEASF.